The clone carrying this T cell receptor (beta chain) has only a few counts. These data originate in a study of blood T cells in healthy people across ages. Trimming shortened V by 4 bases and J by 8 bases, and 39 bases separated the two germline ends. Germline V lookup: CDR1 SGHVS, CDR2 FNYEAQ. The CDR3 contains 22 residues. A second PCR, run for roughly 7 to 12 cycles, used a sample-barcoded 5' primer plus a J-beta primer mix. Using its own MiXCR run on the 5' RACE reads, TCRdb lists one record per CDR3 protein. This sample has nearly 800,000 distinct CDR3 sequences, with roughly 50% found just once.

The source material was blood. The rearrangement links TRBV7-6 to TRBJ2-4, with D possibly being TRBD1 or TRBD2 (5 bases each). The receptor was isolated from a middle-aged man in good health. The CDR3 sequence is CASSSYPDPGTTRERFFDIQYF. In nucleotides, the CDR3 is TGTGCCAGCAGCTCTTACCCCGACCCCGGGACCACCCGGGAAAGATTTTTTGACATTCAGTACTTC.